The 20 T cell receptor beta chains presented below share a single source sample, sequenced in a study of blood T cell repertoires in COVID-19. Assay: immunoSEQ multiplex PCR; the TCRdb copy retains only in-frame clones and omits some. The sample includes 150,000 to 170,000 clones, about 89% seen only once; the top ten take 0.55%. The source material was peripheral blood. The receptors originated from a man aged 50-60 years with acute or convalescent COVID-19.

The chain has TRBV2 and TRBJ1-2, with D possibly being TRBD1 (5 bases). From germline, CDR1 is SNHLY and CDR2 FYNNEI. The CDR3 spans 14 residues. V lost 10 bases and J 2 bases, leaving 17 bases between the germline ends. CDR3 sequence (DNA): TGTGCCATCATCGCCGCAGGGCGGAACTATGGCTACACCTTC. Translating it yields CAIIAAGRNYGYTF.

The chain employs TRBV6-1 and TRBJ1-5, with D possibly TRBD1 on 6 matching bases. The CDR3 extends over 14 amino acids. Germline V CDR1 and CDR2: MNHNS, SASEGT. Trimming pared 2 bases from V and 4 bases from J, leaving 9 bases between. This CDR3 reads CASSEQGSNQPQHF. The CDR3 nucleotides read TGTGCCAGCAGTGAACAGGGGTCTAATCAGCCCCAGCATTTT.

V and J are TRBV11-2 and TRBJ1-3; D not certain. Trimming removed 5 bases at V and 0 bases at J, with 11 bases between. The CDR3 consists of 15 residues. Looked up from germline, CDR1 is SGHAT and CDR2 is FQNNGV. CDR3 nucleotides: TGTGCCAGCAGCCCTGACGGGTACTCTGGAAACACCATATATTTT. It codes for CASSPDGYSGNTIYF.

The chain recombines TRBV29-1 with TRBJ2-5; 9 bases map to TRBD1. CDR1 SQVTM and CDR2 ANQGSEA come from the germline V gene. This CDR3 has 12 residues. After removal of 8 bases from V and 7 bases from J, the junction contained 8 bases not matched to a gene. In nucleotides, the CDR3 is TGCAGCCACGAGGGGGACAGGGTGACCCAGTACTTC. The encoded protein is CSHEGDRVTQYF.

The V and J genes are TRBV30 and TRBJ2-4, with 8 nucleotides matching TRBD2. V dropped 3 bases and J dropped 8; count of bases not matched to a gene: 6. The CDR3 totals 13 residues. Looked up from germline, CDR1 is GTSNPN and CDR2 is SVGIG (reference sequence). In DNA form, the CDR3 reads TGTGCCTGGAGACGGGGGGGCGCGGACATTCAGTACTTC. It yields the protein CAWRRGGADIQYF. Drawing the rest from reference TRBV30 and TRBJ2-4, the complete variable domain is SQTIHQWPATLVQPVGSPLSLECTVEGTSNPNLYWYRQAAGRGLQLLFYSVGIGQISSEVPQNLSASRPQDRQFILSSKKLLLSDSGFYLCAWRRGGADIQYFGAGTRLSVL.

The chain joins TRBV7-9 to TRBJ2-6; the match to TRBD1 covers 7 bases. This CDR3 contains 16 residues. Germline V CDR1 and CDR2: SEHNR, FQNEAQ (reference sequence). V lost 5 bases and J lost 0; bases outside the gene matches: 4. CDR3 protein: CASSPRGTSGANVLTF. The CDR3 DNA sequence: TGTGCCAGCAGCCCCAGGGGGACCTCTGGGGCCAACGTCCTGACTTTC.

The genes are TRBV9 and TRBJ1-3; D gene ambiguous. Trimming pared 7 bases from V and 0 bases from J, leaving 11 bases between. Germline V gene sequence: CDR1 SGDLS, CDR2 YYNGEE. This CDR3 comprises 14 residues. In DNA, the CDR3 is TGTGCCAGCGGGCCATTCTCCTCTGGAAACACCATATATTTT. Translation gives CASGPFSSGNTIYF.

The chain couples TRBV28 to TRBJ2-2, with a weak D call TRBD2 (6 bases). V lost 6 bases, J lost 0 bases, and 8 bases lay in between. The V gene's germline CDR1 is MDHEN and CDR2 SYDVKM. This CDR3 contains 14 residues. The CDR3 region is CASSRGTNTGELFF. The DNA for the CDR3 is TGTGCCAGCAGCCGCGGGACGAACACCGGGGAGCTGTTTTTT. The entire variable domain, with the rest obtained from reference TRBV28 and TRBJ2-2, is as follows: DVKVTQSSRYLVKRTGEKVFLECVQDMDHENMFWYRQDPGLGLRLIYFSYDVKMKEKGDIPEGYSVSREKKERFSLILESASTNQTSMYLCASSRGTNTGELFFGEGSRLTVL.

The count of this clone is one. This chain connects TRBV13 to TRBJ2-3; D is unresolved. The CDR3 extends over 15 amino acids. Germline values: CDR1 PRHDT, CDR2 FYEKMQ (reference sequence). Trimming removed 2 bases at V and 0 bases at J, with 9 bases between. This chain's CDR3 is CASSLRSVSTDTQYF. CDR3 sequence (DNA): TGTGCCAGCAGCTTAAGGAGCGTGAGCACAGATACGCAGTATTTT.

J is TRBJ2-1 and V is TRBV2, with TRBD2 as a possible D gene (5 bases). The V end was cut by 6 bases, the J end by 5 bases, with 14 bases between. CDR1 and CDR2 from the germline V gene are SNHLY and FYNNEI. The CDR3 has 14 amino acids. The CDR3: CASRTNAINNEQFF. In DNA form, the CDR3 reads TGTGCCAGCAGGACTAATGCGATCAACAATGAGCAGTTCTTC.

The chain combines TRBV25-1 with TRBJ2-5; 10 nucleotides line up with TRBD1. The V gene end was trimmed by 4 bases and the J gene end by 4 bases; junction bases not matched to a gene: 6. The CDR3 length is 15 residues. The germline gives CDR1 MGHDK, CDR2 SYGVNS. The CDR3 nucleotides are TGTGCCAGCAGTGGTGACAGGGGGCGCGGAGAGACCCAGTACTTC. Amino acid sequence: CASSGDRGRGETQYF.

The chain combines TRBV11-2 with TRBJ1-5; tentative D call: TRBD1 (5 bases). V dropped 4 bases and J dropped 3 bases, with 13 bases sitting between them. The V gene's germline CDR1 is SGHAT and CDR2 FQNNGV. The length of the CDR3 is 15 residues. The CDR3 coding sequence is TGTGCCAGCAGCTACTTGGAAGGGGACAATCAGCCCCAGCATTTT. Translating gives CASSYLEGDNQPQHF.

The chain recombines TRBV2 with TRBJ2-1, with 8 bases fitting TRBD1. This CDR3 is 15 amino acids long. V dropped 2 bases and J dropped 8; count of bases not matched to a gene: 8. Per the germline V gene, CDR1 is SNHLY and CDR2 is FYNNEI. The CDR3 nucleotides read TGTGCCAGCAGTGAACAGGGGGCGCTGGAATATGAGCAGTTCTTC. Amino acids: CASSEQGALEYEQFF.

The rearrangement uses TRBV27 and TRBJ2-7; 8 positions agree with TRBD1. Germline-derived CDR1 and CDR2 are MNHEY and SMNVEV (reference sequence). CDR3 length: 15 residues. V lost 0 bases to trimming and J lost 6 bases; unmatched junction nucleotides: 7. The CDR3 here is CASSLSAGGVGEQYF. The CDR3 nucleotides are TGTGCCAGCAGTTTATCGGCAGGGGGCGTAGGCGAGCAGTACTTC.

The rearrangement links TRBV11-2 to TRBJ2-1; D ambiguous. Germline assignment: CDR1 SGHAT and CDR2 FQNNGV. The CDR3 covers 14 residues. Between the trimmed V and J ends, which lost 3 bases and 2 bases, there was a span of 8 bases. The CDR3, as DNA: TGTGCCAGCAGCTTCGCGCTGGCCTACAATGAGCAGTTCTTC. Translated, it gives CASSFALAYNEQFF.

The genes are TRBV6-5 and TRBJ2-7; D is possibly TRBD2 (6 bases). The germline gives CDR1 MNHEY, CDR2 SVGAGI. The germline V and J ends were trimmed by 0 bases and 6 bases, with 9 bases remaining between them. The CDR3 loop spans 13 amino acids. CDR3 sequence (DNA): TGTGCCAGCAGTTACTCTTGGGGAGGCGAGCAGTACTTC. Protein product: CASSYSWGGEQYF.

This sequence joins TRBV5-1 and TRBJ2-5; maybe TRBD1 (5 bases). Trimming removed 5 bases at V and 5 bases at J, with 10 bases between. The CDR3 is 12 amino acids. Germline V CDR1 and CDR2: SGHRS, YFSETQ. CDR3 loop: CASRRGRETQYF. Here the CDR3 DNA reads TGCGCCAGCAGAAGGGGCAGGGAGACCCAGTACTTC.

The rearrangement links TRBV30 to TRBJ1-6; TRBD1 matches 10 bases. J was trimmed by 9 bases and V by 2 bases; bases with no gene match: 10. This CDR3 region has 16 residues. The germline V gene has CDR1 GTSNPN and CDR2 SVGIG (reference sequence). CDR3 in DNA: TGTGCCTGGAGTTTGACCGGGACAGGGGTTTTTTCACCCCTCCACTTT. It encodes CAWSLTGTGVFSPLHF.

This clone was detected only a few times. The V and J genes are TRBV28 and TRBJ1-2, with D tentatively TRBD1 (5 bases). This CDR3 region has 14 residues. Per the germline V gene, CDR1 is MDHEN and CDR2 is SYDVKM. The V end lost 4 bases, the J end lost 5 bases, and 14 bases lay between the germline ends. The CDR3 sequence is CASSSARGRYGYTF. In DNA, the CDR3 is TGTGCCAGCAGTTCAGCCCGGGGGAGGTATGGCTACACCTTC.

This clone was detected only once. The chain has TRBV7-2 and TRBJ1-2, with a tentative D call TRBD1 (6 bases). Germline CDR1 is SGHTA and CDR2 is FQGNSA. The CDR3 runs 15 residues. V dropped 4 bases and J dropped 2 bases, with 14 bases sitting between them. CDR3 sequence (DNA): TGTGCCAGCAGCTCCCGAGGGGGGGACAACTATGGCTACACCTTC. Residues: CASSSRGGDNYGYTF. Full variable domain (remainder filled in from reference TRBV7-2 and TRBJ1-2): GAGVSQSPSNKVTEKGKDVELRCDPISGHTALYWYRQSLGQGLEFLIYFQGNSAPDKSGLPSDRFSAERTGGSVSTLTIQRTQQEDSAVYLCASSSRGGDNYGYTFGSGTRLTVV.